This T cell receptor (beta chain) was retrieved from a study of blood T cell repertoires in COVID-19. Study in general: In each case, the material was cDNA or gDNA derived from T cells, B-cell-depleted T cells, or PBMCs.

The method was immunoSEQ multiplex PCR; TCRdb's version includes in-frame clones alone and lacks a portion of them. Of roughly 330,000 clones in the sample, approximately 89% were seen once. V was cut by 1 base and J by 4 bases, with 8 bases left in between. The germline V gene has CDR1 MNHNS and CDR2 SASEGT. There are 14 residues in the CDR3. Individuals drawn from about 26 US areas were about 18 to 90 years old. This clone was detected once. The gene calls are TRBV6-1 and TRBJ1-3; D gene ambiguous. This receptor was identified in a man aged 25 to 40 who had recovered from COVID-19. Material: PBMCs or T cells enriched from blood (not recorded which). CDR3 nucleotide sequence: TGTGCCAGCAGTGAAGGCAGGAGGGGAAACACCATATATTTT. Its translation: CASSEGRRGNTIYF.